The clone carrying this T cell receptor (beta chain) has more than one count but fewer than ten. These data are taken from a study of shared clonotypes between healthy human individuals. The wider study: The plates for each donor numbered three CD4 naive, three CD4 memory, two CD8 naive and one CD8 memory.

TCRdb's copy holds only in-frame clones and misses some; the assay was immunoSEQ multiplex PCR. The table records approximately 720,000 clones, roughly 70% of them present only once. Trimming removed 2 bases at V and 1 base at J, with 11 bases between. Per the germline V gene, CDR1 is KGHSH and CDR2 is LQKENI. This CDR3 spans 15 amino acids. The clonotype originates from a woman in her 30s in good health. This rearrangement joins TRBV18 to TRBJ2-5, with D possibly being TRBD1 (6 bases). The source material was memory CD4+ T cells sorted from blood. The subset was: CD45RA-negative fraction. DNA of the CDR3: TGTGCCAGCTCACCAAACCCGGACAGCCAAGAGACCCAGTACTTC. This encodes CASSPNPDSQETQYF.